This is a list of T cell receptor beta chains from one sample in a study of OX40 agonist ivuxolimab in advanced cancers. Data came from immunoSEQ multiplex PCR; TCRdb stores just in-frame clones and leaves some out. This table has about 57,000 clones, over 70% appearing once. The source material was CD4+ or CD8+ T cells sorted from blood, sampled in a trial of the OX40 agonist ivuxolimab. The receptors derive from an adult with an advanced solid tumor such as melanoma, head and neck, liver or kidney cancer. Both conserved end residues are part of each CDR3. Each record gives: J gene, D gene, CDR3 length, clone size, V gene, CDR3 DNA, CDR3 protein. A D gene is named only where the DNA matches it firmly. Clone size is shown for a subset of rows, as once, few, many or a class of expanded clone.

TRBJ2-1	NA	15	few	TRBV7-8	TGTGCCAGCAGCTTACTCCCTGAGTTGTTGAATGAGCAGTTCTTC	CASSLLPELLNEQFF
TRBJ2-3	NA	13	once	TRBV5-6	TGTGCCAGCAGCTTGCCTTACACAGATACGCAGTATTTT	CASSLPYTDTQYF
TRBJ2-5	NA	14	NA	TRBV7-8	TGTGCCAGCAGCCAACGACGTAGCCAAGAGACCCAGTACTTC	CASSQRRSQETQYF
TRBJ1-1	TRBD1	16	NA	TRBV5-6	TGTGCCAGCAGCAGGGGGCCGGGGACAGGGGTGACTGAAGCTTTCTTT	CASSRGPGTGVTEAFF
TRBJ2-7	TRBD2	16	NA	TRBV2	TGTGCCAGCAGTGAAGGGACTAGCGGGGGGTTCTACGAGCAGTACTTC	CASSEGTSGGFYEQYF
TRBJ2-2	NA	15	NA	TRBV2	TGTGCCAGCAGGAACGGGTTTGATGACACCGGGGAGCTGTTTTTT	CASRNGFDDTGELFF
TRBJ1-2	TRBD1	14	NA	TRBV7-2	TGTGCCAGCAGCTACGGGACAGGGGACTATGGCTACACCTTC	CASSYGTGDYGYTF
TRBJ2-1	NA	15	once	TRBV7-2	TGTGCCAGCAGCCGCGGGGACGGCACCCACAATGAGCAGTTCTTC	CASSRGDGTHNEQFF
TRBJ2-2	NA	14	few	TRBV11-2	TGTGCCAGCAGCCCTCTTGCAAACGCCGGGGAGCTGTTTTTT	CASSPLANAGELFF
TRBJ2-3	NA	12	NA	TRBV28	TGTGCCAGCAGCGTCAGATCAGATACGCAGTATTTT	CASSVRSDTQYF
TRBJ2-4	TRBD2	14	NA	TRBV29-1	TGCAGCGTTGTACCTAGCGGGAGGTCAAACATTCAGTACTTC	CSVVPSGRSNIQYF
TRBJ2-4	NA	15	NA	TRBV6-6	TGTGCCAGTCTCCCCACCCTGACAGGTCGGAACATTCAGTACTTC	CASLPTLTGRNIQYF
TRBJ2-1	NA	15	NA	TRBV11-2	TGTGCCAGCAGCTTAGTGTGGCTCGGGGACAATGAGCAGTTCTTC	CASSLVWLGDNEQFF
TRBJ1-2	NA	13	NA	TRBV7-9	TGTGCCAGCAGCTTAGAGGCGGACTATGGCTACACCTTC	CASSLEADYGYTF
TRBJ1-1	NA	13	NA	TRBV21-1	TGTGCCAGCAGCAAAGCTGCGAGTACTGAAGCTTTCTTT	CASSKAASTEAFF
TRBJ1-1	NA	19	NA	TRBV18	TGTGCCAGCTCACCAACAGGGATAGGGCTCACCGAAATGAACACTGAAGCTTTCTTT	CASSPTGIGLTEMNTEAFF
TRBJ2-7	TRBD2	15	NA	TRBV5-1	TGCGCCAGCAGCAGAAGCGGGAGGGTAACCTACGAGCAGTACTTC	CASSRSGRVTYEQYF
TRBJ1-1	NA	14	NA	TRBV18	TGTGCCAGCTCACCACAGGGGTTGAACACTGAAGCTTTCTTT	CASSPQGLNTEAFF
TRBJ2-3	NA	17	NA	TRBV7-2	TGTGCCAGCAGCTTAGATCCAACGGGCGGGGGCACAGATACGCAGTATTTT	CASSLDPTGGGTDTQYF
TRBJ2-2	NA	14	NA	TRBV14	TGTGCCAGCAGCCTCGCAGCGAACACCGGGGAGCTGTTTTTT	CASSLAANTGELFF
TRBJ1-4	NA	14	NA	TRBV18	TGTGCCAGCTCACCACAAGTACTCAAGGAAAAACTGTTTTTT	CASSPQVLKEKLFF
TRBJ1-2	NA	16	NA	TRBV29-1	TGCAGCGTTGCGTTTGGTTTAAAGGGAACAACGTATGGCTACACCTTC	CSVAFGLKGTTYGYTF
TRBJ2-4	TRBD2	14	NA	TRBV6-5	TGTGCCAGCAGTCTCCCCGGACTAGCCGGCATTCAGTACTTC	CASSLPGLAGIQYF
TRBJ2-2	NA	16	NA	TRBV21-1	TGTGCCAGCAGCACCCTGATCGGGGGGGGCACCGGGGAGCTGTTTTTT	CASSTLIGGGTGELFF
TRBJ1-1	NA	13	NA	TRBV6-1	TGTGCCAGCAGACCGACGGTGAACACTGAAGCTTTCTTT	CASRPTVNTEAFF
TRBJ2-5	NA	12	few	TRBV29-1	TGCAGCGTTTGGGACTTTCAAGAGACCCAGTACTTC	CSVWDFQETQYF
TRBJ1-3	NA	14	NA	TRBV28	TGTGCCAGCAGGCCCGGGCTCTCTGGAAACACCATATATTTT	CASRPGLSGNTIYF
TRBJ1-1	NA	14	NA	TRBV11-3	TGTGCCAGCAGCTCAGGGGTATCGAACACTGAAGCTTTCTTT	CASSSGVSNTEAFF
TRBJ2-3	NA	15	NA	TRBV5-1	TGCGCCAGCAGCCTACACGGGACTCCTCGGGGTACGCAGTATTTT	CASSLHGTPRGTQYF
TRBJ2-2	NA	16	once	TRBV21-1	TGTGCCAGCAGGTTGAACGAACAGGGGAGCACCGGGGAGCTGTTTTTT	CASRLNEQGSTGELFF
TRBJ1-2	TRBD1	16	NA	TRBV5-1	TGCGCCAGCAGCTCAGGACAGGTCACCCCCAACTATGGCTACACCTTC	CASSSGQVTPNYGYTF
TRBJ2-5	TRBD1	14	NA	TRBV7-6	TGTGCCAGTGGACAGGGAGCTTCTGTAGAGACCCAGTACTTC	CASGQGASVETQYF
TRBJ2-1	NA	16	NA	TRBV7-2	TGTGCCAGCAGCTCCTCTAGCACGGGAATTTACAATGAGCAGTTCTTC	CASSSSSTGIYNEQFF
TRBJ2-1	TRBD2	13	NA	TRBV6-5	TGTGCCAGCGCGAGAGCGGGAGGGCGGGGGCAGTTCTTC	CASARAGGRGQFF
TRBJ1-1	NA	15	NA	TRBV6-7	TGTGCCAGCGAAATAACAGGGCCCTGGAACACTGAAGCTTTCTTT	CASEITGPWNTEAFF
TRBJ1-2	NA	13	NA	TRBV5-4	TGTGCCAGCAGCTTGTCAGGATCCTATGGCTACACCTTC	CASSLSGSYGYTF
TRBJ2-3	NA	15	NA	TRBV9	TGTGCCAGCAGCGTAGATTGGATTAGCGGAGATACGCAGTATTTT	CASSVDWISGDTQYF
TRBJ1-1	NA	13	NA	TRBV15	TGTGCCACCAGCACCCGACAGAACACTGAAGCTTTCTTT	CATSTRQNTEAFF
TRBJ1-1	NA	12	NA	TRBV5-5	TGTGCCAGCAGCTTGGACAGGTGGGAAGCTTTCTTT	CASSLDRWEAFF
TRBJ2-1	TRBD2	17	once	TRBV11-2	TGTGCCAGCAGAGCGGGACTAGCGGGGAGCTCCTACAATGAGCAGTTCTTC	CASRAGLAGSSYNEQFF
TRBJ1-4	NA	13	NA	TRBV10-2	TGCGCCAGCAGTATGGCAGGGAGTGAAAAACTGTTTTTT	CASSMAGSEKLFF
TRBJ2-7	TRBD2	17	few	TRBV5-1	TGCGCCAGCAGCTCATTAGCGGGGGGGCGTTCTTCCTACGAGCAGTACTTC	CASSSLAGGRSSYEQYF
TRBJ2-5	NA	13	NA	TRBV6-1	TGTGCCAGCATGAGAACGGGTGAAGAGACCCAGTACTTC	CASMRTGEETQYF
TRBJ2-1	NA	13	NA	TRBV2	TGTGCCATAATTACGGACCCGTCACTGAGGCAGTTCTTC	CAIITDPSLRQFF
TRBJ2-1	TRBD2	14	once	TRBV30	TGTGCCTGGAGTGAGGCTAGCGGGGCGGATGAGCAGTTCTTC	CAWSEASGADEQFF
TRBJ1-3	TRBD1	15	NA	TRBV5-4	TGTGCCAGCAGCCGGTATGGACAGGACGGAAACACCATATATTTT	CASSRYGQDGNTIYF
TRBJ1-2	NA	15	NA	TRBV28	TGTGCCAGCAGTTACGGACCGCGTTGGGGCTATGGCTACACCTTC	CASSYGPRWGYGYTF
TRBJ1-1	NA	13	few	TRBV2	TGTGCCAGCAGTGAAGTTGGGTACACTGAAGCTTTCTTT	CASSEVGYTEAFF
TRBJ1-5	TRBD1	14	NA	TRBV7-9	TGTGCCAGCAGCTTCACAGGGGGCGAACAGCCCCAGCATTTT	CASSFTGGEQPQHF
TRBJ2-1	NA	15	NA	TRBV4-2	TGTGCCAGCAGCCAACTAGGCAGCCGGGACAATGAGCAGTTCTTC	CASSQLGSRDNEQFF
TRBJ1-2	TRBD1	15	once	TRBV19	TGTGCCAGTAGTATCCAATCGGGACAGGGCGGTGGCTACACCTTC	CASSIQSGQGGGYTF
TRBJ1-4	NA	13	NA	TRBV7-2	TGTGCCAGCAGCTTAACGGTTGGCGAAAAACTGTTTTTT	CASSLTVGEKLFF
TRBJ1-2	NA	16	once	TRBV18	TGTGCCAGCTCACCGAATAGGGACCGGAGTAACTATGGCTACACCTTC	CASSPNRDRSNYGYTF
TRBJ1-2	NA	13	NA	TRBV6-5	TGTGCCAGCAAGGCCAGGGGAGTAGTCGGCTACACCTTC	CASKARGVVGYTF
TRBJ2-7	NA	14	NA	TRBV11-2	TGTGCCAGCAGCTTAGAAGCAGGGTCCTACGAGCAGTACTTC	CASSLEAGSYEQYF